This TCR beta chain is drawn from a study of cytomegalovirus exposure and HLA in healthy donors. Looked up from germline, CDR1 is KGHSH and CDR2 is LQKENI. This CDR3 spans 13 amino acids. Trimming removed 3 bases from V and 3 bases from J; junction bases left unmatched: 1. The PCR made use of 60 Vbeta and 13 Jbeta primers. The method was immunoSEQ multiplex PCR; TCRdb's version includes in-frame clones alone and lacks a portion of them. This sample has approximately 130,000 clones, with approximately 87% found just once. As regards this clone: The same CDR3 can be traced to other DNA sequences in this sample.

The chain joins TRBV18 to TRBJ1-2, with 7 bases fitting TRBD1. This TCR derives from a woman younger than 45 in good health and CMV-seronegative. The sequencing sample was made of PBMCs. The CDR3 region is CASSPDRDYGYTF. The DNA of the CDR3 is TGTGCCAGCTCACCCGACAGGGACTATGGCTACACCTTC.